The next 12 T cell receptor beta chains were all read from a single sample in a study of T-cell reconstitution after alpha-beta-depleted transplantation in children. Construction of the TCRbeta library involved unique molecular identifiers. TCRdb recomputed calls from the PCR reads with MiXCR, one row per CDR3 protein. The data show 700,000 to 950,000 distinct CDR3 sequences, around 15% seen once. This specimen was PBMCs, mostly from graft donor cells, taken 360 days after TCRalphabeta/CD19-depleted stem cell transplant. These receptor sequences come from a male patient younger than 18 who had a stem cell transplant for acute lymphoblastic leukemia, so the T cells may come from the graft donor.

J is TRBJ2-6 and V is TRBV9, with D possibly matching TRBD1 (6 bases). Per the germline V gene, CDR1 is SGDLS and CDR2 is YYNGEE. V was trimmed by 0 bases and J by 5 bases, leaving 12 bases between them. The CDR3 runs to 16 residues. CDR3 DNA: TGTGCCAGCAGCGTAGAAGGGGGAATTTGGGCCAACGTCCTGACTTTC. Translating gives CASSVEGGIWANVLTF.

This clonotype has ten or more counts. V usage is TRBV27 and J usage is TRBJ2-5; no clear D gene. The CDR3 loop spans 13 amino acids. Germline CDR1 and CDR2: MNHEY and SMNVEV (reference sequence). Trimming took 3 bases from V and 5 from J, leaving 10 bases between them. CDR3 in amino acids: CASSFESGETQYF. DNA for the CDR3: TGTGCCAGCAGTTTCGAGAGTGGCGAGACCCAGTACTTC.

CDR3: CASSAPGRASGQPQHF. The CDR3 region has the DNA TGCGCCAGCAGCGCCCCGGGACGCGCGTCGGGTCAGCCCCAGCATTTT. The chain employs TRBV4-1 and TRBJ1-5, with a tentative D call TRBD1 (5 bases). The V gene lost 5 bases and the J gene lost 6 bases, with 20 bases spanning the gap. The CDR3 spans 16 residues. Germline V gene lookup returns CDR1 MGHRA and CDR2 YSYEKL.

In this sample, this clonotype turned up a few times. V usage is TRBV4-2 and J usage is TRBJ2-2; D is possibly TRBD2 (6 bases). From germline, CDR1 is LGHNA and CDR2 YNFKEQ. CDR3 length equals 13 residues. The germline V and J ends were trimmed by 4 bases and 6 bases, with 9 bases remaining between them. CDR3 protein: CASSPRLAGELFF. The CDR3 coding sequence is TGTGCCAGCAGCCCCCGACTAGCCGGGGAGCTGTTTTTT.

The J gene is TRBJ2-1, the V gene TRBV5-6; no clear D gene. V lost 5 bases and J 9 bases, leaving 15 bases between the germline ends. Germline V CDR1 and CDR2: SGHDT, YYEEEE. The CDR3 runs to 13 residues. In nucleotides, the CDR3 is TGTGCCAGCAGGGACGTGGGTGTCGGTGAGCAGTTCTTC. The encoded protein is CASRDVGVGEQFF.

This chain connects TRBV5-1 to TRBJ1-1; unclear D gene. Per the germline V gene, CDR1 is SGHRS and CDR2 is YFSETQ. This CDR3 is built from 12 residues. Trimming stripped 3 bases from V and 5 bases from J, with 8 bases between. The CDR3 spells CASSSPRTEAFF. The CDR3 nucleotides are TGCGCCAGCAGCTCGCCGCGGACTGAAGCTTTCTTT.

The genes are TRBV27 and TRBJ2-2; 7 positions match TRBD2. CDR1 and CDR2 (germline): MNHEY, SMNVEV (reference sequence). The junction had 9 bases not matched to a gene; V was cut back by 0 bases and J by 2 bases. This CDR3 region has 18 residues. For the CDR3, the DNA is TGTGCCAGCAGTTTATCGTTTTGGCGGGAGAGCAACACCGGGGAGCTGTTTTTT. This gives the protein CASSLSFWRESNTGELFF.

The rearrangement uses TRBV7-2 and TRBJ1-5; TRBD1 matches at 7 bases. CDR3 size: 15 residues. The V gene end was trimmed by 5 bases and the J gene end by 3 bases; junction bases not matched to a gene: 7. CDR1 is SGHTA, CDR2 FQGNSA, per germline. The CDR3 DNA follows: TGTGCCAGCAGCCCCCGGGACAGTGTCAATCAGCCCCAGCATTTT. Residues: CASSPRDSVNQPQHF.

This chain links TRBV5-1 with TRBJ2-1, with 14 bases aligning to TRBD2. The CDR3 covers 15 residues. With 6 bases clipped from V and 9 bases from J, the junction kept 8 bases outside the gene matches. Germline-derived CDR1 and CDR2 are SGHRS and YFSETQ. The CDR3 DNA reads TGCGCCAGCACCGGGACTAGCGGGAGACGCGGTGAGCAGTTCTTC. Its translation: CASTGTSGRRGEQFF.

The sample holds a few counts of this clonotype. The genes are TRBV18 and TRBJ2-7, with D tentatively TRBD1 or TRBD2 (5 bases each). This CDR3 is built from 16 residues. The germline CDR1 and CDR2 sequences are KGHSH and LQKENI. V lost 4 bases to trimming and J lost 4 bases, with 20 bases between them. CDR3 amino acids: CASSLETGLISYEQYF. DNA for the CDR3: TGTGCCAGCTCACTCGAAACGGGGCTTATATCTTACGAGCAGTACTTC.

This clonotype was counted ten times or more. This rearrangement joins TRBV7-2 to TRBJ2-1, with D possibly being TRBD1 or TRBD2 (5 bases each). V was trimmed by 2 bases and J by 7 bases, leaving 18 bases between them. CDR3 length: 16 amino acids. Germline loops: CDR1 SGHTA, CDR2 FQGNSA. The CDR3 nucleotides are TGTGCCAGCAGCTTATCATCTCTCGGATGGGGGAATGAGCAGTTCTTC. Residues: CASSLSSLGWGNEQFF.

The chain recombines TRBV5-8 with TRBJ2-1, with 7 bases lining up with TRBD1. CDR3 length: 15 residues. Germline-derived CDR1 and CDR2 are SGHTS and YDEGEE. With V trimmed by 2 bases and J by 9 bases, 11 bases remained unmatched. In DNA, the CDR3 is TGTGCCAGCAGCTTTGGACAGGCGGCGGTGGGTGAGCAGTTCTTC. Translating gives CASSFGQAAVGEQFF. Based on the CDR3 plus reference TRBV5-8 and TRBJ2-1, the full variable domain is EAGVTQSPTHLIKTRGQQATLRCSPISGHTSVYWYQQALGLGLQFLLWYDEGEERNRGNFPPRFSGRQFPNYSSELNVNALELEDSALYLCASSFGQAAVGEQFFGPGTRLTVL.